This T cell receptor beta chain appears in the sequencing data of a study of post-analysis software for immune sequencing data. Germline trimming cut 5 bases from V and 4 bases from J; bases unmatched to any gene: 4. This CDR3 has 13 amino acids. Germline CDR1 is MNHNY and CDR2 is SVGAGI (reference sequence). Whole-study results and caveats: Included in a set of five TRBV segments more frequent in patients than controls were TRBV5-6, TRBV5-1 and TRBV20-1.

Each TCR beta cDNA library carried unique molecular identifiers. Each CDR3 protein gets one entry after TCRdb re-called the PCR reads with MiXCR. The sample yields 800,000 to 950,000 distinct CDR3 sequences, around 50% seen once. This clonotype has only a few counts. Its specificity is unknown. The rearrangement uses TRBV6-6 and TRBJ1-2; TRBD1 aligns across 7 bases. The sequence was obtained from a girl aged 5 to 17 with multiple sclerosis. Sequencing was performed on blood. This CDR3 is CASSTDRVYGYTF. For the CDR3, the DNA is TGTGCCAGCAGTACTGACAGGGTCTATGGCTACACCTTC.